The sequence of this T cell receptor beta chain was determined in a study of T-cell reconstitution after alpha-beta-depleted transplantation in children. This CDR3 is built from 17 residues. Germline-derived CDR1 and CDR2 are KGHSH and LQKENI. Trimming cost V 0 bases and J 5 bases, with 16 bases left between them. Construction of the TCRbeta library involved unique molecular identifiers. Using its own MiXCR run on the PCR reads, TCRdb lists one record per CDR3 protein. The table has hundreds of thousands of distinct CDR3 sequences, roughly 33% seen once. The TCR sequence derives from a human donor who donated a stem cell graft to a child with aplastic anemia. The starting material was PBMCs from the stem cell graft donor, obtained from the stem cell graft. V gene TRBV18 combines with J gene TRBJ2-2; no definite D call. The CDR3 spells CASSPPVIYGRTGELFF. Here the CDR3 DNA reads TGTGCCAGCTCACCACCGGTGATCTACGGAAGGACCGGGGAGCTGTTTTTT. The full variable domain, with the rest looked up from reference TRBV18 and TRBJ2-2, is NAGVMQNPRHLVRRRGQEARLRCSPMKGHSHVYWYRQLPEEGLKFMVYLQKENIIDESGMPKERFSAEFPKEGPSILRIQQVVRGDSAAYFCASSPPVIYGRTGELFFGEGSRLTVL.